This TCR beta chain was captured in a study of shared clonotypes between healthy human individuals. Germline V gene data show CDR1 as MNHEY and CDR2 as SVGAGI. Trimming took 4 bases from V and 1 from J; bases not matched to a gene: 4. This CDR3 has 14 residues. Every contributor of samples was a Caucasian grown-up residing in Nashville, Tennessee. Profiling relied on immunoSEQ multiplex PCR, and the TCRdb table lists in-frame clones only, not all of them. Found here are about 690,000 clones, about 90% of them singletons; the top ten hold about 34%. Study-wide results and caveats: Clonotype sharing among donors, it was expected, would be affected by sequencing depth. Estimated richness values were generally larger in naive subsets than in memory subsets.

Regarding this clone: The antigen remains undetermined.

The chain is built from TRBV6-5 and TRBJ2-7; TRBD1 aligns across 7 bases. This clonotype was obtained from a man between 18 and 29 years old in good health. Some clones in this sample may be carry-over from other donors' samples. Sequences were obtained from memory CD8+ T cells from PBMCs. Regarding subset: CD45RO+ cells pooled with CCR7-negative TemRA cells. CDR3 bases: TGTGCCAGCAGTTTTGACAGGGATTCCTACGAGCAGTACTTC. Amino acids: CASSFDRDSYEQYF.